Presented here are 20 T cell receptor beta chains from one specimen sequenced in a study of shared T cell receptors in the human thymus. Here immunoSEQ multiplex PCR was the method, and the copy in TCRdb shows in-frame clones only, minus some. The sample consists of 700,000 to 750,000 clones, over 75% of them appearing once. In addition, the sample was reused for a study of human thymus T cells.

Sequencing input: thymocytes. These TCRs come from a girl in the first two years of life with a congenital heart defect.

The rearrangement joins TRBV14 to TRBJ2-5, with 7 bases lining up with TRBD1. Unmatched junction bases numbered 15, after V lost 4 bases and J lost 1 base. CDR3 size: 18 residues. From germline, CDR1 is SGHDN and CDR2 FVKESK. The DNA of the CDR3 is TGTGCCAGCAGCCCTCGTCCGTTGGACAGGTTTCCCCAAGAGACCCAGTACTTC. Translating it yields CASSPRPLDRFPQETQYF.

This chain uses TRBV19 with TRBJ2-3, with 10 bases fitting TRBD2. The CDR3 has 16 amino acids. Germline V gene lookup returns CDR1 LNHDA and CDR2 SQIVND (reference sequence). Trimming took 7 bases from V and 0 from J; bases not matched to a gene: 7. As DNA, the CDR3 is TGTGCCAGTAACCCCGGACTAGCGGATAGCACAGATACGCAGTATTTT. The encoded protein is CASNPGLADSTDTQYF. Together with reference TRBV19 and TRBJ2-3, the CDR3 gives the full variable domain: DGGITQSPKYLFRKEGQNVTLSCEQNLNHDAMYWYRQDPGQGLRLIYYSQIVNDFQKGDIAEGYSVSREKKESFPLTVTSAQKNPTAFYLCASNPGLADSTDTQYFGPGTRLTVL.

The genes are TRBV6-1 and TRBJ2-7; no reliable D call. This CDR3 is built from 14 residues. Germline values: CDR1 MNHNS, CDR2 SASEGT. V shed 6 bases and J shed 0 bases, with 12 bases lying between them. CDR3 amino acids: CASRNFDISYEQYF. The CDR3 nucleotides are TGTGCCAGCAGGAACTTTGACATCTCCTACGAGCAGTACTTC.

The chain couples TRBV28 to TRBJ1-1; D not resolved. The length of the CDR3 is 17 residues. V shed 2 bases and J shed 3 bases, with 19 bases lying between them. The germline gives CDR1 MDHEN, CDR2 SYDVKM. The CDR3 region has the DNA TGTGCCAGCAGTTTACCCCCATCGAACCGGAGGGACACTGAAGCTTTCTTT. This codes for CASSLPPSNRRDTEAFF.

The chain carries TRBV29-1 and TRBJ1-2; a weak D match, TRBD1 (5 bases). V lost 5 bases, J lost 7 bases, and 20 bases lay in between. The CDR3 is 14 amino acids. Germline lookup yields CDR1 SQVTM and CDR2 ANQGSEA. The CDR3 protein is CSVCTRGLWIGYTF. The CDR3 region has the DNA TGCAGCGTTTGTACACGGGGGTTATGGATTGGCTACACCTTC. Looking up the rest from reference TRBV29-1 and TRBJ1-2 gives the full variable domain: SAVISQKPSRDICQRGTSLTIQCQVDSQVTMMFWYRQQPGQSLTLIATANQGSEATYESGFVIDKFPISRPNLTFSTLTVSNMSPEDSSIYLCSVCTRGLWIGYTFGSGTRLTVV.

The chain combines TRBV6-1 with TRBJ1-4; TRBD1 is a possible D gene (5 bases). The V gene's germline CDR1 is MNHNS and CDR2 SASEGT. The CDR3 sequence is 18 residues long. Trimming pared 4 bases from V and 6 bases from J, leaving 24 bases between. The CDR3 sequence is CASSVWGVLGNGDEKLFF. The CDR3 nucleotides are TGTGCCAGCAGTGTATGGGGCGTGTTAGGCAACGGCGATGAAAAACTGTTTTTT.

The V call is TRBV6-5, the J call TRBJ1-2; tentatively, D is TRBD1 (5 bases). Deletions cut 7 bases from V and 3 bases from J, with 12 bases between. CDR1 is MNHEY and CDR2 is SVGAGI in the germline V gene. The CDR3 totals 13 residues. The CDR3 bases are TGTGCCAGCACCACCGGGGGGGACTATGGCTACACCTTC. It is translated as CASTTGGDYGYTF.

The chain combines TRBV5-4 with TRBJ2-5; a possible D gene is TRBD1 (6 bases). Trimming took 0 bases from V and 5 from J, leaving 11 bases between them. In germline, CDR1 is SGHNT, CDR2 YYREEE (reference sequence). The CDR3 runs 14 residues. CDR3 sequence (DNA): TGTGCCAGCAGCTTGGAGGCAGGGGCGGAGACCCAGTACTTC. This gives the protein CASSLEAGAETQYF.

The chain carries TRBV5-4 and TRBJ1-2, with D maybe TRBD1 (6 bases). Deletions cut 0 bases from V and 6 bases from J, with 15 bases between. Germline V gives CDR1 SGHNT, CDR2 YYREEE (reference sequence). The CDR3 is 15 residues long. The CDR3 DNA sequence: TGTGCCAGCAGCTTGGGGGGCAGGGGAGCGGATGGCTACACCTTC. It translates to CASSLGGRGADGYTF.

The V call is TRBV6-5, the J call TRBJ2-7; 7 bases are shared with TRBD1. The V gene end was trimmed by 8 bases and the J gene end by 4 bases; junction bases not matched to a gene: 11. The CDR3 is made up of 14 amino acids. Germline V gene data show CDR1 as MNHEY and CDR2 as SVGAGI. The CDR3 reads CASRLRDRLYEQYF. The CDR3 DNA sequence: TGTGCCAGCCGTCTTAGGGACAGACTTTACGAGCAGTACTTC.

The chain has TRBV18 and TRBJ1-3; possible D gene TRBD1, 6 bases. In germline, CDR1 is KGHSH, CDR2 LQKENI. V was trimmed by 0 bases and J by 7 bases, leaving 34 bases between them. There are 22 residues in the CDR3. The CDR3 reads CASSPPSLKHPRNQGMRNTIYF. In DNA form, the CDR3 reads TGTGCCAGCTCACCACCCTCACTTAAACACCCCCGTAACCAGGGGATGCGGAACACCATATATTTT.

The genes are TRBV29-1 and TRBJ1-1; possibly TRBD1 for D (5 bases). The germline V gene has CDR1 SQVTM and CDR2 ANQGSEA. Trimming removed 3 bases from V and 0 bases from J, with 35 bases in between. CDR3 length: 22 amino acids. This CDR3 reads CSVDEALATGGRPPSMNTEAFF. CDR3 nucleotides: TGCAGCGTTGATGAAGCTTTGGCTACAGGAGGGCGCCCGCCCTCGATGAACACTGAAGCTTTCTTT.

The chain couples TRBV4-3 to TRBJ1-3, with D maybe TRBD1 (5 bases). V lost 0 bases and J lost 0, with 12 bases in between. The CDR3 sequence is 17 residues long. Germline V CDR1 and CDR2: LGHNA, YSLEER. This chain's CDR3 is CASSQDLGRFSGNTIYF. CDR3 DNA sequence: TGCGCCAGCAGCCAAGATTTGGGGCGGTTCTCTGGAAACACCATATATTTT.

J is TRBJ2-2 and V is TRBV19, with 8 bases that match TRBD2. Germline lookup yields CDR1 LNHDA and CDR2 SQIVND (reference sequence). Germline trimming cut 8 bases from V and 4 bases from J; bases unmatched to any gene: 12. There are 16 residues in the CDR3. This CDR3 is CASSRGGPQGTGELFF. The CDR3 nucleotides are TGTGCCAGTTCTCGGGGGGGACCTCAGGGCACCGGGGAGCTGTTTTTT.

This clone appeared a single time. The V and J genes are TRBV6-4 and TRBJ1-2; TRBD1 matches at 9 bases. Trimming cost V 6 bases and J 0 bases; bases outside gene matches: 14. The CDR3 covers 18 residues. In germline, CDR1 is MRHNA, CDR2 SNTAGT. The CDR3 DNA is TGTGCCAGCAGCCCCAAAAACCGACAGGGGGTCCCTAACTATGGCTACACCTTC. Its translation is CASSPKNRQGVPNYGYTF.

This clone was picked up a small number of times. The V and J genes are TRBV5-6 and TRBJ1-1; 10 nucleotides align to TRBD1. V was clipped by 3 bases and J by 3 bases; unmatched bases: 8. This CDR3 has 16 amino acids. CDR1 is SGHDT and CDR2 is YYEEEE in the germline V gene. CDR3 amino acids: CASSWGQGSEDTEAFF. The DNA of the CDR3 is TGTGCCAGCAGCTGGGGACAGGGGTCCGAGGACACTGAAGCTTTCTTT.

V gene TRBV19 combines with J gene TRBJ2-5; a possible D gene is TRBD2 (6 bases). The V and J ends lost 8 bases and 3 bases respectively, with 13 bases between them. The CDR3 is 13 residues long. From germline, CDR1 is LNHDA and CDR2 SQIVND (reference sequence). In nucleotides, the CDR3 is TGTGCCAGTTCCGGGGCGGGGAAAGAGACCCAGTACTTC. Amino acids: CASSGAGKETQYF.

As regards this clone: At one boundary the junction diverges from the germline segment, which might be a read error. V is TRBV7-2 and J is TRBJ2-2; weak D call: TRBD2 (5 bases). The germline gives CDR1 SGHTA, CDR2 FQGNSA. The CDR3 is made up of 17 amino acids. The CDR3 nucleotides are TGTGCCAGCAGCCCCAACCCCCCCGGGGTGAACCCCGGGGAGCTGTTTTTT. It encodes CASSPNPPGVNPGELFF.

The chain couples TRBV6-5 to TRBJ2-5, with a tentative D call TRBD2 (6 bases). The CDR3 is made up of 15 amino acids. Trimming took off 5 bases at V and 3 bases at J, with 16 bases between the two ends. CDR1 is MNHEY and CDR2 is SVGAGI in the germline V gene. The CDR3 loop is CASSPSGGGEETQYF. The CDR3 DNA reads as TGTGCCAGCAGTCCCTCAGGAGGCGGGGAAGAGACCCAGTACTTC.

The sample holds a few counts of this clone. This chain uses TRBV19 with TRBJ1-6; 9 bases align to TRBD1. The CDR3 sequence is 19 residues long. In germline, CDR1 is LNHDA, CDR2 SQIVND (reference sequence). V trimming: 5 bases; J trimming: 10 bases; junction bases outside the gene matches: 21. This CDR3 reads CASSPIREPGTGIWSPLHF. As DNA, the CDR3 is TGTGCCAGTAGTCCCATTCGCGAACCCGGGACAGGGATTTGGTCACCCCTCCACTTT.